Listed below are T cell receptor beta chains from one sample, sequenced in a study of cytomegalovirus exposure and HLA in healthy donors. Sequenced by immunoSEQ multiplex PCR; TCRdb stores in-frame clones only, minus some. Here the sample spans 100,000 to 150,000 clones, 80% being singletons. The sequenced sample was PBMCs. These receptors were obtained from a woman aged 40 to 49 in good health and CMV-seronegative. CDR3s leave out the opening cysteine and the closing phenylalanine or tryptophan. The size entry is marked missing in some rows and otherwise reads once, few, many or a size class.

j_gene	v_gene	abundance	CDR3aa
TRBJ2-1	TRBV5-6	.	ASSFRGGTYNEQF
TRBJ2-2	TRBV25-1	.	ASSADRDTGELF
TRBJ1-1	TRBV12-5	few	ASAQGGNTEAF
TRBJ1-6	TRBV4-3	.	ASSRDRHNSPLH
TRBJ1-3	TRBV6-5	once	ASSTPRGSGNTIY
TRBJ2-4	TRBV18	.	ASSPPGQGPPPLV
TRBJ1-6	TRBV4-2	once	ASSQALDGSSYNSPLH
TRBJ1-5	TRBV28	.	ASSLGGYGQPQH
TRBJ1-1	TRBV9	.	ASSEGQGTEAF
TRBJ2-3	TRBV5-1	once	ASSLTSGETDTQY
TRBJ1-2	TRBV28	.	ASSLSQGDYGYT
TRBJ1-5	TRBV6-1	.	ASSTRTAQPQH
TRBJ2-2	TRBV9	.	ASSVDGRPDTGELF
TRBJ1-2	TRBV12-5	.	ASGSAGVNYGYT
TRBJ2-1	TRBV4-2	.	ASSRPVGANEQF
TRBJ2-2	TRBV9	.	ASSVALGLTGELF
TRBJ1-1	TRBV6-6	.	ASTKPGEAF
TRBJ2-1	TRBV27	once	ASSSGTSGGSEQF
TRBJ1-3	TRBV7-2	.	ASSLVAYSGNTIY
TRBJ2-1	TRBV2	.	ASSDMTSGGWQF
TRBJ1-5	TRBV2	.	ASSEGVGQGNQPQH
TRBJ2-7	TRBV2	few	ASSGNRGIAYEQY
TRBJ1-2	TRBV5-1	.	ASSQQANYGYT
TRBJ2-1	TRBV11-3	.	ASSLGLAGVYNEQF
TRBJ2-2	TRBV6-1	.	ASSAQLADYTGELF
TRBJ2-7	TRBV5-4	few	ASSDAGTVASEQY
TRBJ2-7	TRBV7-9	.	ASSHRTGDYEQY
TRBJ1-1	TRBV5-6	.	ASSLVRDRASEPEAF
TRBJ2-1	TRBV5-6	.	ASSLPGASYNEQF
TRBJ2-1	TRBV29-1	.	SVEIRLARYNEQF
TRBJ1-1	TRBV20-1	.	SARDRGAAF
TRBJ1-1	TRBV5-1	few	ASSLEADMNTEAF
TRBJ2-1	TRBV4-3	.	ASSHGGLAGGREQF
TRBJ2-1	TRBV7-9	.	ASSFPRAGGEGEQF
TRBJ2-7	TRBV14	.	ASSPNSVAGGPRYEQY
TRBJ1-2	TRBV10-3	.	AINEGQNYGYT
TRBJ1-1	TRBV4-2	.	ASSQERETSEAF
TRBJ2-1	TRBV27	.	ASSEGQGLSYNEQF
TRBJ2-7	TRBV5-1	.	ASSHTGTGDRAEQY
TRBJ1-1	TRBV6-1	.	ASTATGGLEAF
TRBJ2-7	TRBV7-8	.	ASSLVRGGEQY
TRBJ1-1	TRBV6-5	few	ASSYSSGTAEAF
TRBJ1-6	TRBV4-1	.	ASSQDLGTGFTYNSPLH
TRBJ2-2	TRBV27	.	ASSQSGTGELF
TRBJ1-4	TRBV19	.	ASGVLAEKLF
TRBJ2-1	TRBV2	once	ASSGTSGISNEQF
TRBJ2-2	TRBV7-3	.	ASSPVLGELF
TRBJ2-1	TRBV18	many	ASSPGQSSYNEQF
TRBJ1-6	TRBV6-5	.	ASSYSDRTPLH
TRBJ1-2	TRBV4-3	.	ASSQAVAVANYGYT
TRBJ1-4	TRBV7-6	.	ASSLRGGANEKLF
TRBJ2-1	TRBV15	.	ATNAEYQYNEQF
TRBJ2-5	TRBV7-9	.	ASSLLLAGLQETQY
TRBJ2-1	TRBV6-5	.	ASSSPLAPNEQF
TRBJ2-1	TRBV9	.	ASSQPRGRTKISYNEQF
TRBJ1-1	TRBV4-1	.	ASSQDLSYTEAF
TRBJ1-4	TRBV7-9	once	ASSRTQGVDEKLF
TRBJ2-1	TRBV4-3	.	ASSQERGLAVSYNEQF
TRBJ1-1	TRBV7-9	.	ASSLPDTEAF
TRBJ2-7	TRBV6-6	.	ASTSGLAGPYEQY